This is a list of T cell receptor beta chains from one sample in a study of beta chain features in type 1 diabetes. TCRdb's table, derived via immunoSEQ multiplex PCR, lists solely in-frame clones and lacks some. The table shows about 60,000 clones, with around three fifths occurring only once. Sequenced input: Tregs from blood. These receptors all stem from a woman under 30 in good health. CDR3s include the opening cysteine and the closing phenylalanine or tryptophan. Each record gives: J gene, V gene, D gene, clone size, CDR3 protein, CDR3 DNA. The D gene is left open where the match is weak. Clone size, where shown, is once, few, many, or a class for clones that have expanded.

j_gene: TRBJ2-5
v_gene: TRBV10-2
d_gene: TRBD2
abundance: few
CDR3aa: CASSRSGGAKETQYF
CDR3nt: TGCGCCAGCAGTCGTAGCGGGGGGGCCAAGGAGACCCAGTACTTC

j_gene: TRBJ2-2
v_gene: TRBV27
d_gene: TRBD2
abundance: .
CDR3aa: CASSYAGTRNTGELFF
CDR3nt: TGTGCCAGCAGTTATGCCGGGACTAGAAACACCGGGGAGCTGTTTTTT

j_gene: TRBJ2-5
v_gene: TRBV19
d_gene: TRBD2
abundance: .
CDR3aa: CASSIQAGARQSQYF
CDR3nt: TGTGCCAGTAGTATCCAAGCGGGGGCCCGGCAAAGCCAGTACTTC

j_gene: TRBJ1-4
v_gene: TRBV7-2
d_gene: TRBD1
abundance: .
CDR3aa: CASSSRQGAREKLFF
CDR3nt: TGTGCCAGCAGCTCGAGACAGGGGGCTCGTGAAAAACTGTTTTTT

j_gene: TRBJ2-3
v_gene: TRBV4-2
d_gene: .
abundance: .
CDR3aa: CASSQGGGVGISTDTQYF
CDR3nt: TGTGCCAGCAGCCAAGGTGGGGGCGTGGGAATAAGCACAGATACGCAGTATTTT

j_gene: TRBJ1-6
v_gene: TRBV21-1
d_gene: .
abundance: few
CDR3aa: CASSKVEGAAYNSPLHF
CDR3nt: TGTGCCAGCAGCAAAGTCGAGGGGGCGGCCTATAATTCACCCCTCCACTTT

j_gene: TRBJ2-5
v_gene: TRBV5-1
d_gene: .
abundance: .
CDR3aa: CASSGGPRQETQYF
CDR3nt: TGCGCCAGCAGCGGGGGCCCTCGACAAGAGACCCAGTACTTC

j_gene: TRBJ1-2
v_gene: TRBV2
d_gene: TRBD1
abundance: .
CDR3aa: CASRGDRASGYTF
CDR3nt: TGTGCCAGCAGGGGGGACAGGGCTAGCGGCTACACCTTC

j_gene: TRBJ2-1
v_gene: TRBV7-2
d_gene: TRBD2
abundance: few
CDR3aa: CASRERPKREEGEQFF
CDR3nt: TGTGCCAGCCGTGAACGACCGAAGCGGGAGGAGGGTGAGCAGTTCTTC

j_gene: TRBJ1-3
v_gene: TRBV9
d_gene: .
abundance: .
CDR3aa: CASSASTGLGGNTIYF
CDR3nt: TGTGCCAGCAGCGCATCGACAGGCCTGGGAGGAAACACCATATATTTT

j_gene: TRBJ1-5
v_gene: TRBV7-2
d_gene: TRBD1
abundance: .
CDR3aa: CASSLGQGQPQHF
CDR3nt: TGTGCCAGCAGCTTGGGACAGGGTCAGCCCCAGCATTTT

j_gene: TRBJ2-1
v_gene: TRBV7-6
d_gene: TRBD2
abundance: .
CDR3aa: CASSLGLAAYNEQFF
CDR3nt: TGTGCCAGCAGCTTAGGACTAGCGGCGTACAATGAGCAGTTCTTC

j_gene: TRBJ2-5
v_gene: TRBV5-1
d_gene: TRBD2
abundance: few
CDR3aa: CASSWGLAAIQETQYF
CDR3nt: TGCGCCAGCAGCTGGGGACTAGCGGCCATTCAAGAGACCCAGTACTTC

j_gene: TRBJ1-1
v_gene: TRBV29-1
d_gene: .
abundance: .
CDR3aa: CSVPILGGSTEAFF
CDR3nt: TGCAGCGTTCCCATTCTCGGCGGGAGCACTGAAGCTTTCTTT

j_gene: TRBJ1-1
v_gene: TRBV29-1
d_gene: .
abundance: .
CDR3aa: CSATTENTEAFF
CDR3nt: TGCAGCGCTACGACAGAGAACACTGAAGCTTTCTTT

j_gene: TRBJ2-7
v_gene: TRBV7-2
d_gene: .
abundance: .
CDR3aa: CASSLATSRGSYEQYF
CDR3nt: TGTGCCAGCAGCTTAGCCACTAGCAGGGGGTCCTACGAGCAGTACTTC

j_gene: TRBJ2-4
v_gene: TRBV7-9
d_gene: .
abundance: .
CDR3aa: CASSFADRGAKNIQYF
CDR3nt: TGTGCCAGCAGCTTTGCAGACCGAGGGGCCAAAAACATTCAGTACTTC

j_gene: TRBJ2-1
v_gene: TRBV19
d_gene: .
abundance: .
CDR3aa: CASSTSAARLLPHEQFF
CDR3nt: TGTGCCAGTAGTACTTCAGCGGCACGGCTTCTTCCCCATGAGCAGTTCTTC

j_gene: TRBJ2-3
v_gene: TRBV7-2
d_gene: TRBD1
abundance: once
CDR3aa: CASSRGGEGLQTYF
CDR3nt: TGTGCCAGCAGCAGAGGGGGCGAGGGCCTACAGACATATTTT

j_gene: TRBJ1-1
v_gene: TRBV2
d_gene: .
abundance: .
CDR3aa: CASRLTGRNTEAFF
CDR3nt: TGTGCCAGCAGATTGACAGGAAGGAACACTGAAGCTTTCTTT

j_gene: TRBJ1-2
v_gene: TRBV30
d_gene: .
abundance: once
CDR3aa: CAWSVPPGVGYTF
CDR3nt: TGTGCCTGGAGTGTACCCCCCGGGGTGGGCTACACCTTC

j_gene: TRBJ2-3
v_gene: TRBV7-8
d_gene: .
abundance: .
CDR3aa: CASSLSHTDTQYF
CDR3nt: TGTGCCAGCAGCTTATCCCACACAGATACGCAGTATTTT

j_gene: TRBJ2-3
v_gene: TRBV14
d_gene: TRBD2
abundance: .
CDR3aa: CASSHRTSSDTQYF
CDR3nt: TGTGCCAGCAGCCATAGGACTAGCTCAGATACGCAGTATTTT

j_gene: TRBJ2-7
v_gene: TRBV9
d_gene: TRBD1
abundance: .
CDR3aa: CASSGGQGRSYEQYF
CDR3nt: TGTGCCAGCAGCGGCGGACAGGGGAGATCCTACGAGCAGTACTTC

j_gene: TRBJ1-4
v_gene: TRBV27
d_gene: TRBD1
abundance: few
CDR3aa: CASSLKPTGSGEKLFF
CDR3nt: TGTGCCAGCAGTTTAAAGCCGACAGGGAGTGGTGAAAAACTGTTTTTT

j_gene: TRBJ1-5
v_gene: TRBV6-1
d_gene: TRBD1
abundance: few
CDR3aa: CASTGTGSINQPQHF
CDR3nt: TGTGCCAGCACGGGGACAGGATCGATCAATCAGCCCCAGCATTTT

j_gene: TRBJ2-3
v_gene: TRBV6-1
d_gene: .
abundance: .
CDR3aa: CASRAGLTTDTQYF
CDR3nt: TGTGCCAGCAGGGCGGGTCTAACCACAGATACGCAGTATTTT

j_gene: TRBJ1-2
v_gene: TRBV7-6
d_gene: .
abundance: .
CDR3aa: CASSLVQSYGYTF
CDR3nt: TGTGCCAGCAGCTTAGTACAGTCCTATGGCTACACCTTC

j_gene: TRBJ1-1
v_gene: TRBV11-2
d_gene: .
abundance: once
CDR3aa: CASSLRGGLNTEAFF
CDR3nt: TGTGCCAGCAGCTTAAGGGGGGGCTTGAACACTGAAGCTTTCTTT

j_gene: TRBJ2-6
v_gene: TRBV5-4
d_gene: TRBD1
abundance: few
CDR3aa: CASSRQGTGANVLTF
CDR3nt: TGTGCCAGCAGCCGACAGGGGACTGGGGCCAACGTCCTGACTTTC

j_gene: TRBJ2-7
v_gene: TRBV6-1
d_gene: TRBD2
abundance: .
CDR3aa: CASSLIAGGTYEQYF
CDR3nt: TGTGCCAGCAGTCTAATAGCGGGAGGGACCTACGAGCAGTACTTC

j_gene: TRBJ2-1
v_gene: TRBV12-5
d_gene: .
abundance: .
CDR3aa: CASGLGRGEREQFF
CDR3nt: TGTGCTAGTGGTTTGGGCAGGGGTGAACGTGAGCAGTTCTTC

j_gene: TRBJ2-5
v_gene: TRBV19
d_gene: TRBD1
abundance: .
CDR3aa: CASSLTGGETQYF
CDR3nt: TGTGCCAGTAGCTTAACAGGGGGTGAGACCCAGTACTTC

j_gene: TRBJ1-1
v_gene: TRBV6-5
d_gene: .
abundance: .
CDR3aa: CASAQGMNTEAFF
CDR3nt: TGTGCCAGCGCTCAGGGCATGAACACTGAAGCTTTCTTT

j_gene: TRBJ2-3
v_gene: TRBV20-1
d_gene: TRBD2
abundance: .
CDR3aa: CSARGGDTQYF
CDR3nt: TGCAGTGCCCGGGGGGGAGATACGCAGTATTTT

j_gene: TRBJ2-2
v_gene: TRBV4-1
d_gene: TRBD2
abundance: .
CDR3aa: CASSPGLAGGRTGELFF
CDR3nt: TGCGCCAGCAGTCCGGGGCTAGCGGGGGGGCGTACCGGGGAGCTGTTTTTT

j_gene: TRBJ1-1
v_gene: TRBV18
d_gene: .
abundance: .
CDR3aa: CASSPVREINTEAFF
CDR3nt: TGTGCCAGCTCACCGGTCCGGGAGATAAACACTGAAGCTTTCTTT

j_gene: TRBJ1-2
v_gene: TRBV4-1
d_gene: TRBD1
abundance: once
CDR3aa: CASSHRTGGSVHYGYTF
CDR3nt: TGCGCCAGCAGCCACAGGACAGGGGGCTCCGTCCACTATGGCTACACCTTC

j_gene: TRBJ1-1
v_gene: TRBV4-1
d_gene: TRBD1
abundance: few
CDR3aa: CASSQGQGSTEAFF
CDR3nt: TGCGCCAGCAGCCAAGGACAGGGGAGCACTGAAGCTTTCTTT

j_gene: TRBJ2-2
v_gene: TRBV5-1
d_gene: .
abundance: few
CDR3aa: CASSQGFTGSGELFF
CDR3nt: TGCGCCAGCAGCCAAGGATTTACAGGGTCCGGGGAGCTGTTTTTT

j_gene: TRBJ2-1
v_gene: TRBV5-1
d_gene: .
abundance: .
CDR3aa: CASSSTGPGYNEQFF
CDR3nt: TGCGCCAGCAGCTCCACAGGGCCGGGGTACAATGAGCAGTTCTTC

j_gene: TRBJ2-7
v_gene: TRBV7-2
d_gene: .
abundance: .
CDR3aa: CASSTTQISYEQYF
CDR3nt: TGTGCCAGCAGCACAACGCAAATCTCCTACGAGCAGTACTTC